This T cell receptor (beta chain) was retrieved from a study of blood T cell repertoires in COVID-19 (TCRdb year 2020). Broadly, across the study: Collaborator samples came from the United States, Italy and Spain and covered acute and convalescent phases of COVID-19. The prospective study material was composed of cDNA or gDNA derived from T cells, B-cell-depleted T cells, or PBMCs. The dataset comprised deeply sampled blood TCRbeta repertoires from subjects exposed to, actively infected with, or recovered from COVID-19. The repertoires were released in a freely available public database intended as a resource for research on the immune response to SARS-CoV-2. Samples were obtained from the ongoing ImmuneRACE study (first 160 participants) and from some 1,200 subjects provided by 6 global collaborators. Sample metadata almost always included a de-identified subject ID, COVID-19 status, age in years and sex. Where available, HLA class I and class II types were obtained from metadata supplied by the sample provider rather than from assay-based typing. Paper-wide results and their limitations: The quantity of clinical and demographic metadata differed by source and by participant and was supplied without curation.

TCRbeta CDR3 regions were amplified from genomic DNA using the immunoSEQ Assay, a bias-controlled multiplex PCR. Turning to the authors' computational methods: Within the assay, amplification of reference gene primers was used to estimate how many nucleated cells each sample contained. Sequence reads were collapsed and filtered to measure the absolute abundance of every unique TCRbeta CDR3 rearrangement. Productive Simpson clonality was computed per sample as the square root of Simpson's diversity index over productive rearrangements. The source is immuneACCESS, and TCRdb retained only in-frame sequences with V and J called. Part of the clones is not carried over; for the studies checked, unresolved V genes explain less than half of this, and the remainder is unexplained. V and J calls and clone size are given by that table; D and trimming were obtained from the DNA. The sample yields 100,000 or so clones; 69% were counted once. About 6.5% of the sample comes from the top ten.

Whole blood was collected in K2EDTA tubes by collaborating institutions according to the institutions' own protocols. For TCRbeta analysis, collaborators shipped samples in one of three forms: frozen whole blood, isolated PBMCs, or DNA extracted from either of those sample types. The CDR3 holds 14 amino acids from the cysteine to the phenylalanine. Only the CDR3 portion is preserved as DNA: 42 bases, with reading frame beginning at the first base. A distance of 14 bases separates the germline ends of V and J, which lose 11 bases and 0 bases respectively. On this clone itself: This clone's antigen is unknown. No clone much larger than this one lies a single base away; base qualities are absent.

This receptor was obtained from an elderly man with acute or convalescent COVID-19. Sequencing input: peripheral blood. This receptor chain uses TRBV23-1 and TRBJ2-1; possibly the D gene is TRBD1, per 5 matching bases. TRBV23-1 is reported as an ORF; its role is uncertain. The CDR3 protein: CAPKTESSYNEQFF. The sequenced DNA is TGCGCCCCCAAGACAGAGAGCTCCTACAATGAGCAGTTCTTC.